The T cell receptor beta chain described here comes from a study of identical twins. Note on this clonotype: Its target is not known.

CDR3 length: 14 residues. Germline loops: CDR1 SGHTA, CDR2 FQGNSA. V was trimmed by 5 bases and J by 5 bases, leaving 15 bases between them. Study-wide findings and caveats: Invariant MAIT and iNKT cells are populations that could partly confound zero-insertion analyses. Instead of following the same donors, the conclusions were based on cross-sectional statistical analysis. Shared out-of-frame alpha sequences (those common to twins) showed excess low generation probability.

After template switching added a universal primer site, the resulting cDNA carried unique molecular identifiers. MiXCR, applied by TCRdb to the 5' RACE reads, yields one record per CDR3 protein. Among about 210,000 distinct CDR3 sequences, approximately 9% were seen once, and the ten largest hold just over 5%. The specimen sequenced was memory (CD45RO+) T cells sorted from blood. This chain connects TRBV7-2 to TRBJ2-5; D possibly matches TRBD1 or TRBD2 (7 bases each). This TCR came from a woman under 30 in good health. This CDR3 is CASSPRGGRETQYF. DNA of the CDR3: TGTGCCAGCAGCCCCAGGGGGGGGCGGGAGACCCAGTACTTC.